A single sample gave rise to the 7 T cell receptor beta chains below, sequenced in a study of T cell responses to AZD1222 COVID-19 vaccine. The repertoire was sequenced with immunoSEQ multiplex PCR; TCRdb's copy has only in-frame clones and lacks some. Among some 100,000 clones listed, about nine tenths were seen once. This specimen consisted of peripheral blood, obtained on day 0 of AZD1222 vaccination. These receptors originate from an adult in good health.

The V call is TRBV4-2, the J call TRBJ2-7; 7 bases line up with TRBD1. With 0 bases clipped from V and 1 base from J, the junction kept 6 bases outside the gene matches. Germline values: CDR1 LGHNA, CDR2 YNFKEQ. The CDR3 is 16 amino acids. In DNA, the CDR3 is TGTGCCAGCAGCCAAGAATTGATACAGGGGTCCTACGAGCAGTACTTC. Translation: CASSQELIQGSYEQYF.

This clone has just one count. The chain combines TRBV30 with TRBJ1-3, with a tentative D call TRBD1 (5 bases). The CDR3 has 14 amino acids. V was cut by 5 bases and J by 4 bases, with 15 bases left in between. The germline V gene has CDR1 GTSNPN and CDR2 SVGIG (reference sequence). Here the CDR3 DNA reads TGTGCCTGGGGTCCTACAGGCACAGGAAACACCATATATTTT. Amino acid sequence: CAWGPTGTGNTIYF.

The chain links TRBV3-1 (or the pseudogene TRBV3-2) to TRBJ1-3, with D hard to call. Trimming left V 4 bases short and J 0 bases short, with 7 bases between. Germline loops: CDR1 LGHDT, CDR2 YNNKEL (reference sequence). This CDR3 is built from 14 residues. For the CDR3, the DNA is TGTGCCAGCAGCCTTGATAACTCTGGAAACACCATATATTTT. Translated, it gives CASSLDNSGNTIYF.

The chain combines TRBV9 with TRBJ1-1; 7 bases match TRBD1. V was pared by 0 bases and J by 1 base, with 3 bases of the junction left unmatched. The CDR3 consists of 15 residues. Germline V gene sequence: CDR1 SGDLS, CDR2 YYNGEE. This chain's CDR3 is CASSVDPGGNTEAFF. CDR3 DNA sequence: TGTGCCAGCAGCGTAGATCCAGGGGGGAACACTGAAGCTTTCTTT.

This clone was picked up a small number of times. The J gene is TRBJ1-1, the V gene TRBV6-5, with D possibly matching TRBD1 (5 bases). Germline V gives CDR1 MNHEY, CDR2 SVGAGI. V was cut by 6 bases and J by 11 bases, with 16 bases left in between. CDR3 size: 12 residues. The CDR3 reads CASRSEWGWAFF. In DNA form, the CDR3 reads TGTGCCAGCAGATCGGAGTGGGGGTGGGCTTTCTTT.

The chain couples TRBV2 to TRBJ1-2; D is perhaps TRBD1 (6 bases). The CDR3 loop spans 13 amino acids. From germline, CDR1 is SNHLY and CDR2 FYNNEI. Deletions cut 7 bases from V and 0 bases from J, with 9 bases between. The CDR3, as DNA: TGTGCCAGCAAGAGGGGGGCTAACTATGGCTACACCTTC. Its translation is CASKRGANYGYTF.

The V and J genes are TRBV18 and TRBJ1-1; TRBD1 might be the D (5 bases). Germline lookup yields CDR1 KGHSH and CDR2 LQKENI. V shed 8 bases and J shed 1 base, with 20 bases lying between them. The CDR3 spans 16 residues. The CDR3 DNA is TGTGCCAGCGGCATCAGGGTCATCTCCGAGAACACTGAAGCTTTCTTT. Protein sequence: CASGIRVISENTEAFF.